The 25 T cell receptor beta chains reported below all come from one sample, sequenced in a study of OX40 agonist ivuxolimab in advanced cancers. Profiled with immunoSEQ multiplex PCR; TCRdb holds only in-frame clones, not every one. Here the sample spans about 31,000 clones, about 87% being singletons. Specimen: CD4+ or CD8+ T cells sorted from blood, collected in a trial of the OX40 agonist ivuxolimab. These receptors all stem from an adult with an advanced solid tumor such as melanoma, head and neck, liver or kidney cancer.

The gene calls are TRBV28 and TRBJ2-3, with TRBD2 matching 10 bases. The CDR3 runs to 17 residues. The trim removed 5 bases at V and 3 bases at J, leaving 11 bases unmatched. Germline CDR1 MDHEN, CDR2 SYDVKM. CDR3 sequence: CASSRTSGRPGTDTQYF. DNA of the CDR3: TGTGCCAGCAGTCGGACTAGCGGAAGACCTGGTACAGATACGCAGTATTTT. Full variable domain (outside the CDR3, taken from reference TRBV28 and TRBJ2-3): DVKVTQSSRYLVKRTGEKVFLECVQDMDHENMFWYRQDPGLGLRLIYFSYDVKMKEKGDIPEGYSVSREKKERFSLILESASTNQTSMYLCASSRTSGRPGTDTQYFGPGTRLTVL.

The chain is built from TRBV2 and TRBJ2-5, with 9 bases matching TRBD2. Germline-derived CDR1 and CDR2 are SNHLY and FYNNEI. This CDR3 has 14 amino acids. V was pared by 5 bases and J by 7 bases, with 8 bases of the junction left unmatched. The CDR3 region is CASSPGTSTGTQYF. The CDR3 DNA reads TGTGCCAGCAGTCCCGGGACTAGCACTGGGACCCAGTACTTC.

The chain recombines TRBV2 with TRBJ2-5; possibly TRBD2 for D (6 bases). V dropped 7 bases and J dropped 4 bases, with 13 bases sitting between them. This CDR3 comprises 13 residues. Germline assignment: CDR1 SNHLY and CDR2 FYNNEI. In DNA form, the CDR3 reads TGTGCCAGCACGGCCAGGGAGGCAGAGACCCAGTACTTC. Translated: CASTAREAETQYF.

The DNA of the CDR3 is TGTGCCAGCAGTTCGAGAGGGACAGCATTGTGGAAGTCTGAAGCTTTCTTT. This gives the protein CASSSRGTALWKSEAFF. The V gene is TRBV28, the J gene TRBJ1-1; TRBD1 matches 7 bases. This CDR3 region has 17 residues. V shed 4 bases and J 6 bases; nucleotides not matched to a gene: 17. Germline loops: CDR1 MDHEN, CDR2 SYDVKM.

V usage is TRBV28 and J usage is TRBJ1-2; TRBD1 matches at 7 bases. The CDR3 is 15 residues long. V trimming: 7 bases; J trimming: 0 bases; junction bases outside the gene matches: 8. The V gene's germline CDR1 is MDHEN and CDR2 SYDVKM. CDR3 in DNA: TGTGCCAGCACCCAGCCGGGACAGTCTAACTATGGCTACACCTTC. Its protein product is CASTQPGQSNYGYTF.

CDR3 nucleotide sequence: TGCGCCAGCAGCCAAGGGGGTAGCGGGACCTACAATGAGCAGTTCTTC. This gives the protein CASSQGGSGTYNEQFF. V gene TRBV4-1 combines with J gene TRBJ2-1; 8 bases align to TRBD2. The ends lost 1 base at V and 2 bases at J; junction bases unmatched: 4. The germline V gene has CDR1 MGHRA and CDR2 YSYEKL. This CDR3 contains 16 residues.

V usage is TRBV27 and J usage is TRBJ1-1, with 7 positions matching TRBD1. There are 14 residues in the CDR3. CDR1 is MNHEY, CDR2 SMNVEV, per germline (reference sequence). J was trimmed by 1 base and V by 8 bases; bases with no gene match: 7. As DNA, the CDR3 is TGTGCCAGCTACAGGGGAAACGAGAACACTGAAGCTTTCTTT. Translating gives CASYRGNENTEAFF.

The chain recombines TRBV28 with TRBJ2-7, with a tentative D call TRBD1 (6 bases). This CDR3 contains 15 residues. Looked up from germline, CDR1 is MDHEN and CDR2 is SYDVKM. V was clipped by 4 bases and J by 7 bases, with 20 bases between them. The DNA of the CDR3 is TGTGCCAGCAGTTCGCCTGGATCAGGGGAACGGGAGCAGTACTTC. Its protein is CASSSPGSGEREQYF.

The chain uses TRBV7-6 and TRBJ2-3, with D possibly matching TRBD2 (5 bases). The CDR3 is 13 amino acids. Germline CDR1 is SGHVS and CDR2 is FNYEAQ. V lost 8 bases, J lost 7 bases, and 16 bases lay in between. CDR3 coding DNA: TGTGCCAGCTCAGCGGTCTCCCCGAATACGCAGTATTTT. It yields the protein CASSAVSPNTQYF.

The chain carries TRBV28 and TRBJ2-7; 12 bases align to TRBD2. J was trimmed by 4 bases and V by 0 bases; bases with no gene match: 4. This CDR3 has 16 residues. Germline V gene data show CDR1 as MDHEN and CDR2 as SYDVKM. The CDR3 loop is CASSLWTSGSPYEQYF. The CDR3 DNA follows: TGTGCCAGCAGTTTATGGACTAGCGGGAGTCCGTACGAGCAGTACTTC.

V and J are TRBV10-2 and TRBJ2-3; 9 bases are shared with TRBD1. The J segment lost 2 bases and the V segment lost 6 bases, leaving 6 bases of the junction unmatched. The CDR3 totals 15 residues. CDR1 WSHSY and CDR2 SAAADI come from the germline V gene. CDR3 nucleotide sequence: TGCGCCAGCAGACCGGGACAGGGCCCCACAGATACGCAGTATTTT. This sequence encodes CASRPGQGPTDTQYF.

V is TRBV18 and J is TRBJ2-6; no reliable D call. V shed 6 bases and J shed 8 bases, with 11 bases lying between them. Germline assignment: CDR1 KGHSH and CDR2 LQKENI. The length of the CDR3 is 13 residues. CDR3 bases: TGTGCCAGCTCGCTACCGGGCTCCAACGTCCTGACTTTC. As protein: CASSLPGSNVLTF.

This clone has only one observation. The gene calls are TRBV29-1 and TRBJ1-1; TRBD1 matches at 12 bases. The ends lost 5 bases at V and 3 bases at J; junction bases unmatched: 7. Per the germline V gene, CDR1 is SQVTM and CDR2 is ANQGSEA. The CDR3 runs to 15 residues. DNA of the CDR3: TGCAGCGTTCCGGGACAGGGGGCGAGGGACACTGAAGCTTTCTTT. Its protein is CSVPGQGARDTEAFF.

V usage is TRBV28 and J usage is TRBJ2-2, with 7 bases lining up with TRBD2. This CDR3 contains 16 residues. CDR1 and CDR2 (germline): MDHEN, SYDVKM. Trimming at V came to 5 bases and at J to 6 bases, leaving 12 bases not matched to a gene. Written as DNA, the CDR3 is TGTGCCAGCAGTCCTTACTACTCCGGGAGGTCCGGGGAGCTGTTTTTT. It is translated as CASSPYYSGRSGELFF.

The chain carries TRBV14 and TRBJ1-2; D remains unclear. The CDR3 sequence is 15 residues long. CDR1 and CDR2 (germline): SGHDN, FVKESK. Trimming stripped 1 base from V and 5 bases from J, with 14 bases between. The CDR3: CASSQGAGRGYGYTF. The CDR3, as DNA: TGTGCCAGCAGCCAAGGAGCAGGCAGAGGGTATGGCTACACCTTC.

The rearrangement uses TRBV7-9 and TRBJ2-1, with 9 positions matching TRBD1. Germline assignment: CDR1 SEHNR and CDR2 FQNEAQ (reference sequence). This CDR3 is built from 17 residues. With V trimmed by 2 bases and J by 8 bases, 13 bases remained unmatched. CDR3 nucleotides: TGTGCCAGCAGCTTATACGGAGAACAGGGGGCGCAAGATGAGCAGTTCTTC. Protein product: CASSLYGEQGAQDEQFF.

The chain combines TRBV5-1 with TRBJ2-5; maybe TRBD1 (5 bases). The ends were cut back, 0 bases at V and 6 bases at J, with 15 bases in the middle. Germline V CDR1 and CDR2: SGHRS, YFSETQ. The CDR3 length is 15 residues. CDR3 nucleotide sequence: TGCGCCAGCAGCTTGGAGGGGCAGACCAGACAGACCCAGTACTTC. It specifies CASSLEGQTRQTQYF.

The V call is TRBV6-1, the J call TRBJ2-7; D uncertain. Per the germline V gene, CDR1 is MNHNS and CDR2 is SASEGT. This CDR3 has 13 amino acids. V lost 4 bases to trimming and J lost 4 bases, with 11 bases between them. The CDR3, as DNA: TGTGCCAGCAGTGTGGTAACAGCGTACGAGCAGTACTTC. This codes for CASSVVTAYEQYF.

The chain recombines TRBV4-1 with TRBJ1-1; D is unclear. This CDR3 is 14 amino acids long. Trimming took 1 base from V and 8 from J, leaving 14 bases between them. CDR1 is MGHRA and CDR2 is YSYEKL in the germline V gene. In DNA, the CDR3 is TGCGCCAGCAGCCAAGTACCGGGAATCACAGAAGCTTTCTTT. It is translated as CASSQVPGITEAFF.

The rearrangement links TRBV10-3 to TRBJ2-5, with D maybe TRBD1 (5 bases). The V gene's germline CDR1 is ENHRY and CDR2 SYGVKD. V lost 6 bases and J 5 bases, leaving 16 bases between the germline ends. CDR3 size: 14 residues. Written as DNA, the CDR3 is TGTGCCATCAGCGTGGGGCAGGATGAGGAGACCCAGTACTTC. Amino acid sequence: CAISVGQDEETQYF.

The J gene is TRBJ2-7, the V gene TRBV6-6; the D gene is possibly TRBD1 (6 bases). This CDR3 is built from 14 residues. The ends were cut back, 6 bases at V and 0 bases at J, with 12 bases in the middle. CDR1 MNHNY and CDR2 SVGAGI come from the germline V gene (reference sequence). The CDR3 sequence is CASSLGQISYEQYF. For the CDR3, the DNA is TGTGCCAGCAGCCTCGGACAGATCTCCTACGAGCAGTACTTC.

The chain recombines TRBV19 with TRBJ1-5; maybe TRBD1 (5 bases). V was pared by 3 bases and J by 2 bases, with 11 bases between. CDR3 length: 15 residues. CDR1 is LNHDA, CDR2 SQIVND, per germline (reference sequence). CDR3 in amino acids: CASSMGGAGNQPQHF. In nucleotides, the CDR3 is TGTGCCAGTAGTATGGGGGGAGCGGGCAATCAGCCCCAGCATTTT.

The chain joins TRBV7-2 to TRBJ1-1; possible D gene TRBD1, 5 bases. Germline CDR1 reads SGHTA; CDR2 reads FQGNSA. The CDR3 is 13 residues long. Trimming took off 4 bases at V and 5 bases at J, with 11 bases between the two ends. The CDR3 coding sequence is TGTGCCAGCAGCTCCTTCTGGGGGACTGAAGCTTTCTTT. Its protein product is CASSSFWGTEAFF.

V is TRBV18 and J is TRBJ2-1, with D possibly called TRBD1 or TRBD2 (7 bases each). This CDR3 comprises 14 residues. In germline, CDR1 is KGHSH, CDR2 LQKENI. Deletions cut 2 bases from V and 8 bases from J, with 13 bases between. The CDR3 loop is CASSPRQGGDEQFF. In DNA, the CDR3 is TGTGCCAGCTCACCAAGGCAGGGGGGGGATGAGCAGTTCTTC.

The chain joins TRBV7-2 to TRBJ2-5; D is undetermined. This CDR3 has 12 residues. Trimming cost V 2 bases and J 6 bases, with 7 bases left between them. The germline gives CDR1 SGHTA, CDR2 FQGNSA. The CDR3 DNA reads TGTGCCAGCAGCTTACCCCTACAGACCCAGTACTTC. Translating it yields CASSLPLQTQYF. Drawing the rest from reference TRBV7-2 and TRBJ2-5, the complete variable domain is GAGVSQSPSNKVTEKGKDVELRCDPISGHTALYWYRQSLGQGLEFLIYFQGNSAPDKSGLPSDRFSAERTGGSVSTLTIQRTQQEDSAVYLCASSLPLQTQYFGPGTRLLVL.